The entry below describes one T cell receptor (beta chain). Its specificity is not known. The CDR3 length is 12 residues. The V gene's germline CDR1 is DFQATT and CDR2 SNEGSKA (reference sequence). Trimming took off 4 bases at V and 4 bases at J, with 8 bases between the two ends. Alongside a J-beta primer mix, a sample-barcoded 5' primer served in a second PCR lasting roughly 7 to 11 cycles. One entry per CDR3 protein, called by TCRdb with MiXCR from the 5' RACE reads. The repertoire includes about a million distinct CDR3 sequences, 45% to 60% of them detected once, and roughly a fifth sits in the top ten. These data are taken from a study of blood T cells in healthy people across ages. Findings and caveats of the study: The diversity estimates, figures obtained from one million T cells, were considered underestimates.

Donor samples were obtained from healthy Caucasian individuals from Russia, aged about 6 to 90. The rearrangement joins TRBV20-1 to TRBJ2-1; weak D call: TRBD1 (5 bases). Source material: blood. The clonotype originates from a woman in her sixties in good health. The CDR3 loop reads CSAIQGYNEQFF. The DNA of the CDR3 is TGCAGTGCTATCCAGGGTTACAATGAGCAGTTCTTC.